These 17 T cell receptor beta chains were all obtained from the same sample, sequenced in a study of early T cells in non-severe SARS-CoV-2 infection (TCRdb year 2021). To prepare the library, 5' RACE was applied. Sequencing instrument: NextSeq 500. Clones were called with MiXCR by TCRdb after fastp trimmed the public reads at Q25, and only in-frame beta chains were retained. Here each entry gathers all rows of one CDR3 protein and keeps the most common genes and DNA. In this sample the table shows about 100,000 distinct CDR3 sequences, around 12% of which occur a single time. The leading ten clones occupy about 5.7% of the sample. Sequences were obtained from whole blood. These receptors came from an adult who was a healthcare worker with PCR-confirmed SARS-CoV-2 infection or an uninfected control (not recorded which).

The V gene is TRBV5-1, the J gene TRBJ1-1; 8 bases map to TRBD1. The J segment lost 7 bases and the V segment lost 0 bases, leaving 11 bases of the junction unmatched. This CDR3 contains 16 residues. CDR1 SGHRS and CDR2 YFSETQ come from the germline V gene. The CDR3 protein is CASSLGGTGRLGEAFF. In DNA, the CDR3 is TGCGCCAGCAGCTTGGGGGGGACAGGTCGCCTTGGTGAAGCTTTCTTT.

This clonotype appeared many times. The chain is built from TRBV6-5 and TRBJ2-7; TRBD2 aligns across 7 bases. Germline CDR1 MNHEY, CDR2 SVGAGI. The trim removed 3 bases at V and 4 bases at J, leaving 6 bases unmatched. This CDR3 region has 14 residues. The CDR3 region has the DNA TGTGCCAGCAGTTATGGGTCCGGGGGGTACGAGCAGTACTTC. Amino acid sequence: CASSYGSGGYEQYF.

Many counts were recorded for this clonotype. The chain carries TRBV10-3 and TRBJ2-3; D is possibly TRBD1 (6 bases). Germline V gene data show CDR1 as ENHRY and CDR2 as SYGVKD. V lost 4 bases and J lost 10, with 18 bases in between. The CDR3 spans 14 residues. This CDR3 is CAISAASGDMAQYF. The CDR3 DNA reads as TGTGCCATCAGTGCGGCCTCAGGGGATATGGCGCAGTATTTT.

At least ten counts were recorded for this clonotype. The CDR3 protein is CASSFTETQYF. For the CDR3, the DNA is TGTGCCAGCAGCTTTACCGAGACCCAGTACTTC. The V gene is TRBV7-2, the J gene TRBJ2-5; D not resolved. Germline CDR1 SGHTA, CDR2 FQGNSA. This CDR3 is built from 11 residues. V was trimmed by 3 bases and J by 5 bases, leaving 4 bases between them.

This clonotype was picked up many times. V gene TRBV4-1 combines with J gene TRBJ1-2; D remains ambiguous. Deletions cut 2 bases from V and 4 bases from J, with 14 bases between. The germline CDR1 and CDR2 sequences are MGHRA and YSYEKL. This CDR3 comprises 15 residues. The CDR3 protein is CASSQPGTTRYGYTF. CDR3 nucleotides: TGCGCCAGCAGCCAACCCGGTACTACGCGCTATGGCTACACCTTC.

The chain combines TRBV10-3 with TRBJ2-7; 10 nucleotides line up with TRBD2. The junction had 24 bases not matched to a gene; V was cut back by 10 bases and J by 3 bases. CDR3 length equals 19 residues. CDR1 and CDR2 from the germline V gene are ENHRY and SYGVKD. CDR3 amino acids: CATRLRKREGQITDYEQYF. The CDR3 DNA reads TGTGCCACCCGGTTACGAAAGCGGGAGGGCCAAATTACAGACTACGAGCAGTACTTC.

In its sample, this clonotype was seen a few times. The CDR3 is CASSFSGVAEAFF. The CDR3 DNA reads as TGTGCCAGCAGTTTTTCCGGGGTGGCTGAAGCTTTCTTT. The rearrangement joins TRBV27 to TRBJ1-1; unclear D gene. The CDR3 has 13 amino acids. CDR1 and CDR2 (germline): MNHEY, SMNVEV (reference sequence). Trimming shortened V by 3 bases and J by 6 bases, and 11 bases separated the two germline ends.

The table lists this clonotype with a few counts. The chain employs TRBV18 and TRBJ2-7; maybe TRBD2 (5 bases). This CDR3 has 14 residues. CDR1 KGHSH and CDR2 LQKENI come from the germline V gene. Trimming shortened V by 3 bases and J by 2 bases, and 11 bases separated the two germline ends. DNA for the CDR3: TGTGCCAGCTCACCCGGACTGGCCCCCTACGAGCAGTACTTC. Translation: CASSPGLAPYEQYF.

This clonotype was found a few times. The V gene is TRBV27, the J gene TRBJ1-5; no clear D gene. The CDR3 runs 14 residues. CDR1 MNHEY and CDR2 SMNVEV come from the germline V gene (reference sequence). V was cut by 6 bases and J by 3 bases, with 12 bases left in between. The CDR3 nucleotides are TGTGCCAGCAGCCCTTACAGACTCAATCAGCCCCAGCATTTT. The encoded protein is CASSPYRLNQPQHF.

This clonotype was counted ten times or more. The chain has TRBV20-1 and TRBJ1-1, with D possibly TRBD1 on 6 matching bases. V dropped 3 bases and J dropped 4 bases, with 12 bases sitting between them. The CDR3 covers 13 residues. Per germline, CDR1 DFQATT and CDR2 SNEGSKA (reference sequence). The CDR3 is CSASIRGPTEAFF. The DNA of the CDR3 is TGCAGTGCTAGTATCAGGGGCCCCACTGAAGCTTTCTTT.

This clonotype occurred many times. This rearrangement joins TRBV28 to TRBJ2-4; D call uncertain. There are 16 residues in the CDR3. CDR1 is MDHEN, CDR2 SYDVKM, per germline. The germline V and J ends were trimmed by 3 bases and 0 bases, with 12 bases remaining between them. The CDR3: CASSFGGSLAKNIQYF. CDR3 DNA sequence: TGTGCCAGCAGTTTTGGCGGATCTCTAGCCAAAAACATTCAGTACTTC.

This clonotype was recorded many times. The CDR3, as DNA: TGTGCCTGTCTCTTTAGCGGCAACGGGGCGTACAATGAGCAGTTCTTC. Protein sequence: CACLFSGNGAYNEQFF. This chain connects TRBV30 to TRBJ2-1; possible D gene TRBD2, 6 bases. This CDR3 is built from 16 residues. V was shortened by 6 bases and J by 4 bases, with 22 bases between the two germline ends. From germline, CDR1 is GTSNPN and CDR2 SVGIG (reference sequence). Filled out from reference TRBV30 and TRBJ2-1, the complete variable domain reads SQTIHQWPATLVQPVGSPLSLECTVEGTSNPNLYWYRQAAGRGLQLLFYSVGIGQISSEVPQNLSASRPQDRQFILSSKKLLLSDSGFYLCACLFSGNGAYNEQFFGPGTRLTVL.

In its sample, this clonotype was seen many times. The chain employs TRBV7-9 and TRBJ2-3, with 7 nucleotides matching TRBD1. Germline V lookup: CDR1 SEHNR, CDR2 FQNEAQ (reference sequence). The CDR3 consists of 16 residues. The V gene end was trimmed by 5 bases and the J gene end by 2 bases; junction bases not matched to a gene: 10. The CDR3 nucleotides are TGTGCCAGCAGCCGATCACAGGGGTTGTTCACAGATACGCAGTATTTT. Protein: CASSRSQGLFTDTQYF.

This clonotype was recorded many times. The chain uses TRBV7-9 and TRBJ1-3, with D maybe TRBD1 (5 bases). Trimming left V 8 bases short and J 2 bases short, with 10 bases between. This CDR3 has 13 amino acids. Germline V gives CDR1 SEHNR, CDR2 FQNEAQ (reference sequence). In DNA form, the CDR3 reads TGTGCCAGCCCAGGGACGGCTGGAAACACCATATATTTT. As protein: CASPGTAGNTIYF.

The rearrangement joins TRBV20-1 to TRBJ1-5; no definite D call. Germline assignment: CDR1 DFQATT and CDR2 SNEGSKA (reference sequence). The length of the CDR3 is 14 residues. Trimming took 4 bases from V and 5 from J, leaving 15 bases between them. CDR3 in amino acids: CSAMPGRQYQPQHF. CDR3 nucleotides: TGCAGTGCTATGCCCGGGAGGCAATATCAGCCCCAGCATTTT.

This clonotype was observed once. This chain links TRBV29-1 with TRBJ1-1, with D perhaps matching TRBD1 (5 bases). There are 10 residues in the CDR3. Germline V lookup: CDR1 SQVTM, CDR2 ANQGSEA. V gave up 6 bases and J gave up 7 bases, with 9 bases separating them. The CDR3 sequence: CSVVDSEAFF. The CDR3 nucleotides are TGCAGCGTCGTTGACAGTGAAGCTTTCTTT.

This clonotype was counted a few times. The rearrangement links TRBV27 to TRBJ2-7; D may correspond to TRBD1 or TRBD2 (5 bases each). Germline-derived CDR1 and CDR2 are MNHEY and SMNVEV (reference sequence). Trimming cost V 6 bases and J 0 bases, with 12 bases left between them. CDR3 size: 14 residues. The CDR3 here is CASSEGFSSYEQYF. For the CDR3, the DNA is TGTGCCAGCAGCGAGGGGTTTAGCTCCTACGAGCAGTACTTC.